Each of the 26 T cell receptor beta chains below was sequenced from the same sample in a study of beta chain features in type 1 diabetes. General observations from the study: TCRB CDR3 length was moderately but significantly reduced in all four CD4+ subsets of Type 1 diabetes patients.

No cognate antigen is known for these TCRs. Expressed TCRB transcripts were sequenced after all isolated RNA was converted to cDNA. Sequencing was performed with immunoSEQ multiplex PCR; in TCRdb, only in-frame clones are kept and a portion is missing. This table holds approximately 600,000 clones, under 15% found once. Sequencing was performed on naive CD4+ T cells from blood. Source of these receptors: a young man with type 1 diabetes.

This clone was counted a few times. The V call is TRBV5-1, the J call TRBJ2-1; D unresolved. Germline CDR1 reads SGHRS; CDR2 reads YFSETQ. Between the trimmed V and J ends, which lost 4 bases and 6 bases, there was a span of 11 bases. CDR3 length: 13 amino acids. DNA of the CDR3: TGCGCCAGCAGCCCCAGCCAAGTCAATGAGCAGTTCTTC. As protein: CASSPSQVNEQFF.

This clone was seen more than once but under ten times. Other DNA variants within this sample encode the same CDR3. CDR3: CASSLRQTNYGYTF. CDR3 DNA sequence: TGTGCCAGCTCCCTTAGGCAGACGAACTATGGCTACACCTTC. The chain combines TRBV27 with TRBJ1-2; unclear D gene. The CDR3 has 14 residues. Per the germline V gene, CDR1 is MNHEY and CDR2 is SMNVEV (reference sequence). The V gene lost 8 bases and the J gene lost 2 bases, with 15 bases spanning the gap.

This clone has only a few counts. This chain uses TRBV7-9 with TRBJ1-1; no reliable D call. Trimming took 5 bases from V and 8 from J, leaving 15 bases between them. CDR3 length equals 13 residues. CDR1 and CDR2 from the germline V gene are SEHNR and FQNEAQ (reference sequence). The CDR3 region has the DNA TGTGCCAGCAGCCTTCCCCCCCACAGAGAAGCTTTCTTT. It encodes CASSLPPHREAFF.

V is TRBV2 and J is TRBJ2-5, with D possibly TRBD2 on 6 matching bases. Germline assignment: CDR1 SNHLY and CDR2 FYNNEI. The CDR3 is 13 amino acids. The V and J ends lost 4 bases and 6 bases respectively, with 12 bases between them. CDR3 residues: CASSVSGRKTQYF. CDR3 nucleotides: TGTGCCAGCAGTGTCTCCGGGAGAAAGACCCAGTACTTC.

The J gene is TRBJ1-1, the V gene TRBV25-1; D perhaps matches TRBD1 (5 bases). There are 14 residues in the CDR3. V was pared by 4 bases and J by 2 bases, with 11 bases between. Germline V CDR1 and CDR2: MGHDK, SYGVNS. Written as DNA, the CDR3 is TGTGCCAGCAGTGGACCGACAGTAAACACTGAAGCTTTCTTT. This encodes CASSGPTVNTEAFF.

This clone came up a few times. The V gene is TRBV4-2, the J gene TRBJ1-2; D uncertain. V lost 0 bases to trimming and J lost 2 bases, with 7 bases between them. Germline CDR1 is LGHNA and CDR2 is YNFKEQ. The CDR3 consists of 14 residues. Here the CDR3 reads CASSQEFLNYGYTF. DNA for the CDR3: TGTGCCAGCAGCCAAGAGTTCCTAAACTATGGCTACACCTTC.

This clone has just a few counts. This chain joins TRBV5-6 and TRBJ2-7; D call uncertain. Per germline, CDR1 SGHDT and CDR2 YYEEEE. V gave up 3 bases and J gave up 3 bases, with 19 bases separating them. CDR3 length: 16 amino acids. The CDR3: CASSSGPGPKGYEQYF. CDR3 coding DNA: TGTGCCAGCAGCTCCGGCCCTGGACCGAAGGGCTACGAGCAGTACTTC.

This clone was counted between two and nine times. This chain joins TRBV10-3 and TRBJ2-3; D gene uncertain. The germline CDR1 and CDR2 sequences are ENHRY and SYGVKD. The CDR3 runs 15 residues. V was clipped by 2 bases and J by 0 bases, with 9 bases between them. The CDR3 DNA follows: TGTGCCATCAGTGAGGTAGGGCCTAGCACAGATACGCAGTATTTT. Protein product: CAISEVGPSTDTQYF.

A few counts support this clone. This chain links TRBV5-1 with TRBJ2-7; 8 bases line up with TRBD2. The trim removed 2 bases at V and 1 base at J, leaving 14 bases unmatched. The V gene's germline CDR1 is SGHRS and CDR2 YFSETQ. The CDR3 is made up of 18 amino acids. The CDR3: CASSLWPSVAGGSYEQYF. DNA for the CDR3: TGCGCCAGCAGCTTATGGCCAAGCGTCGCGGGGGGTTCCTACGAGCAGTACTTC.

The sample holds a few counts of this clone. The V and J genes are TRBV4-3 and TRBJ2-2; D unresolved. The V end was cut by 2 bases, the J end by 5 bases, with 12 bases between. The length of the CDR3 is 15 residues. The germline gives CDR1 LGHNA, CDR2 YSLEER. Written as DNA, the CDR3 is TGCGCCAGCAGCCAAAACTATCGGGTAACCGGGGAGCTGTTTTTT. Translating it yields CASSQNYRVTGELFF.

This sequence joins TRBV6-6 and TRBJ2-7; 8 bases agree with TRBD1. The CDR3 length is 14 residues. The ends lost 6 bases at V and 3 bases at J; junction bases unmatched: 7. Germline-derived CDR1 and CDR2 are MNHNY and SVGAGI (reference sequence). CDR3 DNA: TGTGCCAGCAGGCCCGGGACAGGCCTCTACGAGCAGTACTTC. It codes for CASRPGTGLYEQYF.

The V gene is TRBV7-9, the J gene TRBJ1-1; D perhaps matches TRBD1 (5 bases). CDR1 and CDR2 from the germline V gene are SEHNR and FQNEAQ (reference sequence). The CDR3 consists of 13 residues. V was cut by 5 bases and J by 3 bases, with 10 bases left in between. The CDR3 region is CASSRGAHTEAFF. For the CDR3, the DNA is TGTGCCAGCAGCCGTGGGGCGCACACTGAAGCTTTCTTT.

This clone was seen more than once but under ten times. The V and J genes are TRBV4-2 and TRBJ1-2, with D hard to call. The CDR3 covers 12 residues. CDR1 and CDR2 (germline): LGHNA, YNFKEQ. V lost 5 bases to trimming and J lost 3 bases, with 7 bases between them. The CDR3 reads CASSSEDYGYTF. DNA of the CDR3: TGTGCCAGCAGCTCCGAGGACTATGGCTACACCTTC.

The sample holds a few counts of this clone. This rearrangement joins TRBV7-9 to TRBJ2-7; a weak D match, TRBD2 (6 bases). The CDR3 runs to 14 residues. Germline CDR1 SEHNR, CDR2 FQNEAQ (reference sequence). V was pared by 5 bases and J by 1 base, with 12 bases between. The CDR3 DNA is TGTGCCAGCAGCATCCTGGGGGGATCCTACGAGCAGTACTTC. It yields the protein CASSILGGSYEQYF.

A few counts support this clone. The rearrangement links TRBV25-1 to TRBJ1-2, with unresolved D. The germline CDR1 and CDR2 sequences are MGHDK and SYGVNS. Trimming stripped 1 base from V and 0 bases from J, with 9 bases between. CDR3 length: 15 residues. This chain's CDR3 is CASSESLGANYGYTF. The DNA of the CDR3 is TGTGCCAGCAGTGAATCTCTGGGAGCTAACTATGGCTACACCTTC.

V and J are TRBV30 and TRBJ2-3; 11 positions match TRBD2. V was pared by 8 bases and J by 1 base, with 14 bases of the junction left unmatched. CDR3 length: 17 amino acids. The germline V gene encodes CDR1 GTSNPN and CDR2 SVGIG (reference sequence). The CDR3 region is CARTLSGGAPGTDTQYF. For the CDR3, the DNA is TGTGCCCGTACCCTTAGCGGGGGGGCTCCGGGCACAGATACGCAGTATTTT.

This clone was seen a handful of times. The chain couples TRBV7-2 to TRBJ1-4, with TRBD1 as a possible D gene (5 bases). The germline V and J ends were trimmed by 5 bases and 4 bases, with 11 bases remaining between them. The CDR3 has 14 amino acids. Germline CDR1 reads SGHTA; CDR2 reads FQGNSA. The CDR3 is CASSPGPNNEKLFF. The DNA for the CDR3 is TGTGCCAGCAGCCCGGGACCGAATAATGAAAAACTGTTTTTT.

The table lists this clone with a few counts. This chain uses TRBV6-6 with TRBJ2-4; D tentatively reads TRBD1 or TRBD2 (6 bases each). The CDR3 has 15 amino acids. CDR1 is MNHNY, CDR2 SVGAGI, per germline (reference sequence). Deletions cut 4 bases from V and 0 bases from J, with 10 bases between. The CDR3 spells CASSSRGLAKNIQYF. CDR3 in DNA: TGTGCCAGCAGTTCCAGGGGACTAGCCAAAAACATTCAGTACTTC.

This clone turned up a few times. The rearrangement uses TRBV27 and TRBJ1-1, with a possible D match to TRBD1 (6 bases). The germline CDR1 and CDR2 sequences are MNHEY and SMNVEV (reference sequence). Deletions cut 6 bases from V and 5 bases from J, with 22 bases between. The CDR3 has 16 amino acids. The CDR3 DNA reads as TGTGCCAGCAGGCCCTCGCTTGGGGGGGCTGAAACTGAAGCTTTCTTT. This gives the protein CASRPSLGGAETEAFF.

This clone was picked up a small number of times. CDR3 DNA sequence: TGTGCCAGCAGCTTACAGGATCGTAATACGCAGTATTTT. It yields the protein CASSLQDRNTQYF. The V gene is TRBV13, the J gene TRBJ2-3; D not resolved. CDR3 length equals 13 residues. Germline values: CDR1 PRHDT, CDR2 FYEKMQ (reference sequence). Between the trimmed V and J ends, which lost 2 bases and 7 bases, there was a span of 10 bases.

The chain has TRBV18 and TRBJ1-2; TRBD1 aligns across 8 bases. The germline gives CDR1 KGHSH, CDR2 LQKENI. J gave up 0 bases and V 3 bases, and 6 bases lay outside the gene matches. The CDR3 extends over 16 amino acids. In nucleotides, the CDR3 is TGTGCCAGCTCACCGTGGGACAGGAGGACTAACTATGGCTACACCTTC. It codes for CASSPWDRRTNYGYTF.

The table lists this clone with a few counts. V gene TRBV27 combines with J gene TRBJ1-4; 7 nucleotides align to TRBD1. J was trimmed by 7 bases and V by 5 bases; bases with no gene match: 7. CDR3 length: 14 amino acids. Germline loops: CDR1 MNHEY, CDR2 SMNVEV (reference sequence). The CDR3 DNA is TGTGCCAGCAGTGGGACAGTGGCCGGTGAAAAACTGTTTTTT. As protein: CASSGTVAGEKLFF.

This clone was counted between two and nine times. CDR3 nucleotides: TGTGCCAGCAGCCGGGTTCCCGAGAGTGGCTACACCTTC. This sequence encodes CASSRVPESGYTF. This chain joins TRBV27 and TRBJ1-2; no firm D call. The ends were cut back, 6 bases at V and 7 bases at J, with 15 bases in the middle. CDR1 and CDR2 from the germline V gene are MNHEY and SMNVEV (reference sequence). CDR3 length: 13 amino acids.

As regards this clone: The DNA is left out, because the CDR3 cannot be placed on it with certainty; the CDR3 is given as TCRdb lists it. V gene TRBV27 combines with J gene TRBJ2-7; TRBD1 reflects the table's D call only, with no check against the DNA. The germline V gene has CDR1 MNHEY and CDR2 SMNVEV (reference sequence). The CDR3 region is 16 residues in length, termini included. The CDR3 loop is CASSFGPGGDAYEQYF.

The chain recombines TRBV6-1 with TRBJ1-1; D is possibly TRBD1 (5 bases). This CDR3 spans 14 amino acids. CDR1 and CDR2 (germline): MNHNS, SASEGT. Trimming pared 4 bases from V and 1 base from J, leaving 10 bases between. The CDR3 DNA reads TGTGCCAGCAGTGGAAGACAGAGGAACACTGAAGCTTTCTTT. Translated: CASSGRQRNTEAFF.

This clone was picked up a small number of times. The chain employs TRBV10-2 and TRBJ2-1; D is unresolved. The CDR3 totals 15 residues. CDR1 is WSHSY, CDR2 SAAADI, per germline. The germline V and J ends were trimmed by 2 bases and 5 bases, with 13 bases remaining between them. CDR3 coding DNA: TGCGCCAGCAGTGAGCCCGTAAAAGGGAACAATGAGCAGTTCTTC. As protein: CASSEPVKGNNEQFF.